This T cell receptor beta chain originates from a study of molecular identifiers for immune sequencing clone quantification. Whole-study context: In replicates, RNA from roughly 18,000 or 92,000 naive CD8 cells was split five ways, four sequenced. Findings and limits, study-wide: Clonotypes topping 20 RNA copies carried over 99% of effector molecules but under 1% of naive ones. Molecules of identical TCR sharing a barcode could underestimate highly expanded clone sizes.

Germline V gives CDR1 DFQATT, CDR2 SNEGSKA (reference sequence). CDR3 size: 12 residues. Trimming removed 0 bases from V and 6 bases from J, with 9 bases in between. Generation of bulk TCR libraries relied on previously described methods and listed TCR primers. From the PCR reads, TCRdb called clonotypes with MiXCR, one entry per CDR3 protein. The table has over 600,000 distinct CDR3 sequences, about 20% seen once. Ten or more counts support this clonotype. Its antigen is as yet unknown. Sequenced sample: naive CD8+ T cells from blood, with Jurkat cell RNA spiked in. Subset noted: FACS-sorted CD8+CD4-CCR7+CD45RA+ naive T cells. The chain has TRBV20-1 and TRBJ2-7; D is unclear. The receptor was derived from a human donor in good health. Some libraries in this study had Jurkat cell RNA spiked in. The CDR3 protein is CSAREVTSEQYF. The CDR3 nucleotides read TGCAGTGCTAGAGAGGTGACCTCCGAGCAGTACTTC.